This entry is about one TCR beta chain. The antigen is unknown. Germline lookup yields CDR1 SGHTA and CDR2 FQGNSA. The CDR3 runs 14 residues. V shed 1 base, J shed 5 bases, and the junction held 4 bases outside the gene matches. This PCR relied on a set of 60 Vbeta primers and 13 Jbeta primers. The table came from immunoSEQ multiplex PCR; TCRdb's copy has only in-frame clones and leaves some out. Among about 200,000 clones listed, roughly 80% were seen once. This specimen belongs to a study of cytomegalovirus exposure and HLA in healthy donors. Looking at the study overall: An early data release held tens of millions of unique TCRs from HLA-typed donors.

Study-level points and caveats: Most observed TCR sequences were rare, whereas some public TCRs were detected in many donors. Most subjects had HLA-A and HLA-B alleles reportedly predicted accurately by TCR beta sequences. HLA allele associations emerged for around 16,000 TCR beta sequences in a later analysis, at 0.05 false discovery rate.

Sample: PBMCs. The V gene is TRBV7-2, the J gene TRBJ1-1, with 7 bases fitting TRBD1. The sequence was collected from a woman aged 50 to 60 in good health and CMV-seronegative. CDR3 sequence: CASSLEQGRTEAFF. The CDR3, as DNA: TGTGCCAGCAGCTTAGAACAGGGGAGAACTGAAGCTTTCTTT.